Listed below are T cell receptor beta chains from one sample, sequenced in a study of spatial heterogeneity in lung cancer. TCRdb reprocessed the 5' RACE reads via MiXCR and lists one record per CDR3 protein. The sample lists about 9,500 distinct CDR3 sequences, 13% to 15% occurring once. The input for sequencing was lung tumor tissue, taken at surgery. These TCRs come from a male donor with early-stage non-small cell lung cancer. The CDR3 runs from the conserved cysteine through the conserved F or W.

TRBV7-3	TRBJ2-3	CASSLNVADTQYF
TRBV29-1	TRBJ2-7	CSVWDNQYEQYF
TRBV6-2/TRBV6-3	TRBJ2-6	CASSYGSSGANVLTF
TRBV27	TRBJ2-1	CASTKLASGSSNEQFF
TRBV23-1	TRBJ2-1	CASSLPCTRVAYNEQFF
TRBV18	TRBJ2-3	CASSPRLAGGPDTQYF
TRBV2	TRBJ1-2	CASMVGNGYTF
TRBV2	TRBJ2-1	CASRILNAYNEQFF
TRBV6-6	TRBJ1-1	CASKTNTGEGTEAFF
TRBV14	TRBJ1-1	CASSQDRVGATEAFF
TRBV20-1	TRBJ2-2	CSAPTGTATGELFF
TRBV11-3	TRBJ2-5	CASSTGRGLQETQYF
TRBV20-1	TRBJ2-7	CSASVTGSYEQYF
TRBV11-3	TRBJ2-3	CASTPGPQKGTDTQYF
TRBV12-3/TRBV12-4	TRBJ2-7	CASSLALRLATGGEQYF
TRBV20-1	TRBJ2-3	CSAPRLGITDTQYF
TRBV3-1	TRBJ2-3	CASSQDRGAGGDTQYF
TRBV12-3/TRBV12-4	TRBJ2-2	CASSARGPNGELFF
TRBV6-1	TRBJ2-7	CASRWFGGSSDEQYF
TRBV7-8	TRBJ1-2	CASSLTDSYGYTF
TRBV4-2	TRBJ2-2	CASSQGLAGFNTGELFF
TRBV5-1	TRBJ2-3	CASSLAYLAGGIDTQYF
TRBV3-1	TRBJ2-1	CASSQGISGNEQFF
TRBV27	TRBJ2-1	CASSLAGGHNNEQFF
TRBV29-1	TRBJ2-1	CSGGLAGVYEQFF
TRBV20-1	TRBJ1-2	CSARENHLTNYGYTF
TRBV11-2	TRBJ1-1	CASSLVGQGLAEAFF
TRBV6-2/TRBV6-3	TRBJ1-5	CASSRADSGGGQPQHF
TRBV5-6	TRBJ2-3	CASSLEGESTDTQYF
TRBV7-9	TRBJ2-6	CASSSPKPGQSSYGANVLTF
TRBV24-1	TRBJ1-2	CATSDLSGGYGYTF
TRBV20-1	TRBJ2-5	CSARLASGPQETQYF
TRBV29-1	TRBJ2-1	CSVVSAVYNEQFF
TRBV7-3	TRBJ2-5	CASSPDRGQETQYF
TRBV20-1	TRBJ2-5	CSARDGGRSWAETQYF
TRBV7-3	TRBJ2-1	CASSLHSGLAGGGNEQFF
TRBV5-1	TRBJ1-4	CASGQQGPNEKLFF
TRBV10-3	TRBJ2-5	CAISDSQGGETQYF
TRBV20-1	TRBJ1-3	CSAQTGSGNTIYF
TRBV6-5	TRBJ2-5	CASSRTDRGGETQYF
TRBV27	TRBJ2-7	CASSLNGRHYEQYF
TRBV5-6	TRBJ2-7	CASSSGLAIYEQYF
TRBV6-1	TRBJ2-3	CASSEEGGSADTQYF
TRBV5-1	TRBJ2-1	CASTERGNNEQFF
TRBV12-3/TRBV12-4	TRBJ2-1	CASSPSGLAGGSSYNEQFF
TRBV7-2	TRBJ2-1	CASSIGQGGNEQFF
TRBV20-1	TRBJ2-7	CSATTTRGGSYEQYF
TRBV7-2	TRBJ2-5	CASRRATTQETQYF
TRBV18	TRBJ2-6	CASSPRDSLSGANVLTF
TRBV6-5	TRBJ2-3	CASSPDVTDTQYF
TRBV12-3/TRBV12-4	TRBJ2-7	CASSPGLAGAYEQYF
TRBV29-1	TRBJ1-5	CSVALGGGRNQPQHF
TRBV29-1	TRBJ1-3	CSVDGSGNTIYF
TRBV29-1	TRBJ2-3	CSVSLGTRADTQYF
TRBV7-3	TRBJ2-1	CASSFARGSSYNEQFF
TRBV20-1	TRBJ2-3	CSAAVPDTQYF
TRBV20-1	TRBJ2-3	CSASLAGGKDTQYF
TRBV7-2	TRBJ2-7	CASSPLTGSWGYEQYF
TRBV12-3/TRBV12-4	TRBJ1-4	CASTRDMSATNEKLFF